The rows below give T cell receptor beta chains drawn from one sample of a study of shared clonotypes between healthy human individuals. Sequencing was performed with immunoSEQ multiplex PCR; in TCRdb, only in-frame clones are kept and a portion is missing. The sample holds about 1 million clones; around 75% are singletons and the top ten take over 1.3%. The sample taken for sequencing was memory CD4+ T cells sorted from blood. These receptors were obtained from a man younger than 30 in good health. Each CDR3 is given with its conserved first and last residue. Each record gives: CDR3 protein, CDR3 DNA, clone size, D gene, V gene, CDR3 length, J gene. The D gene is left open where the match is weak. Only some rows state a clone size, as once, few, many or a class for expanded clones.

CASSLVAATGVGYTF TGTGCCAGCAGCTTGGTTGCCGCGACAGGGGTTGGCTACACCTTC - TRBD1 TRBV5-6 15 TRBJ1-2
CAISDTKRGNTIYF TGTGCCATCAGTGATACCAAAAGAGGAAACACCATATATTTT - - TRBV10-3 14 TRBJ1-3
CASKDRWEGGELFF TGTGCCAGCAAAGATCGGTGGGAGGGCGGGGAGCTGTTTTTT - TRBD2 TRBV9 14 TRBJ2-2
CASSPPAGQGFIHEQYF TGTGCCAGCTCACCACCGGCAGGACAGGGTTTTATCCACGAGCAGTACTTC - TRBD1 TRBV18 17 TRBJ2-7
CASSVRISTNEKLFF TGTGCCAGCAGCGTGAGAATTTCAACTAATGAAAAACTGTTTTTT - - TRBV5-5 15 TRBJ1-4
CASSYSRARYEQYF TGTGCCAGCAGTTACTCGAGGGCACGCTACGAGCAGTACTTC - - TRBV6-6 14 TRBJ2-7
CASRPLTGTEQYF TGTGCCAGTAGGCCCCTCACAGGGACCGAGCAGTACTTC few - TRBV19 13 TRBJ2-7
CASSDPSTGELFF TGTGCCAGCAGTGACCCGAGCACCGGGGAGCTGTTTTTT - - TRBV6-1 13 TRBJ2-2
CASSPPWSSYNEQFF TGTGCCAGCAGTCCCCCCTGGAGCTCCTACAATGAGCAGTTCTTC - - TRBV6-1 15 TRBJ2-1
CASSIGLMNTEAFF TGTGCCAGTAGTATAGGTCTAATGAACACTGAAGCTTTCTTT - - TRBV19 14 TRBJ1-1
CASSPPVRTNEQFF TGTGCCAGCAGCCCCCCAGTGCGTACCAATGAGCAGTTCTTC - - TRBV6-6 14 TRBJ2-1
CASSAYRAAGNTIYF TGTGCCAGCTCTGCGTACAGGGCTGCTGGAAACACCATATATTTT - - TRBV18 15 TRBJ1-3
CASSLASLDTQYF TGCGCCAGCAGCTTGGCATCCCTAGATACGCAGTATTTT - - TRBV5-1 13 TRBJ2-3
CASSLRGGSGETQYF TGTGCCAGCAGCCTACGGGGCGGGAGCGGGGAGACCCAGTACTTC - TRBD2 TRBV7-2 15 TRBJ2-5
CASSLMISGANVLTF TGCGCCAGCAGCTTGATGATATCTGGGGCCAACGTCCTGACTTTC - - TRBV5-1 15 TRBJ2-6
CSVGGDTEAFF TGCAGCGTGGGAGGGGACACTGAAGCTTTCTTT - - TRBV29-1 11 TRBJ1-1
CASSLTDTQYF TGTGCCAGCAGCTTGACCGATACGCAGTATTTT - - TRBV5-6 11 TRBJ2-3
CASSLGTKNTGELFF TGTGCCAGCAGCTTGGGGACTAAGAACACCGGGGAGCTGTTTTTT - - TRBV5-4 15 TRBJ2-2
CASSLGQGGELYGYTF TGTGCCAGCAGCTTAGGACAGGGAGGAGAACTGTATGGCTACACCTTC many TRBD1 TRBV7-9 16 TRBJ1-2
CASSLSRAASTDTQYF TGTGCCAGCAGCTTGTCTAGGGCGGCCAGCACAGATACGCAGTATTTT - - TRBV5-8 16 TRBJ2-3
CASRAQQETQYF TGCGCCAGCCGGGCACAACAAGAGACCCAGTACTTC - - TRBV5-1 12 TRBJ2-5
CACGQWSSYEQYF TGTGCCTGCGGACAGTGGAGCTCCTACGAGCAGTACTTC - - TRBV6-1 13 TRBJ2-7